This entry is about one T cell receptor (beta chain). V dropped 0 bases and J dropped 2 bases, with 8 bases sitting between them. The CDR3 runs to 14 residues. Looked up from germline, CDR1 is SGDLS and CDR2 is YYNGEE. These data come from a study of blood T cell repertoires in COVID-19. Study-level background: Spain, Italy and the United States supplied samples that represented acute and convalescent COVID-19. T cells, B-cell-depleted T cells, or PBMCs provided the cDNA or gDNA that served as material.

Seattle researchers signed up patients amid active infection and tracked them longitudinally. TCRdb keeps only in-frame clones here, not all; method: immunoSEQ multiplex PCR. The sample contains roughly 330,000 clones, roughly 89% of which appear only once. The material sequenced was peripheral blood. V usage is TRBV9 and J usage is TRBJ1-2; D ambiguous. This receptor was obtained from a man aged 25-45 years with COVID-19, enrolled during active disease. The chain's CDR3 is CASSVVTENYGYTF. CDR3 nucleotide sequence: TGTGCCAGCAGCGTAGTTACAGAGAACTATGGCTACACCTTC.